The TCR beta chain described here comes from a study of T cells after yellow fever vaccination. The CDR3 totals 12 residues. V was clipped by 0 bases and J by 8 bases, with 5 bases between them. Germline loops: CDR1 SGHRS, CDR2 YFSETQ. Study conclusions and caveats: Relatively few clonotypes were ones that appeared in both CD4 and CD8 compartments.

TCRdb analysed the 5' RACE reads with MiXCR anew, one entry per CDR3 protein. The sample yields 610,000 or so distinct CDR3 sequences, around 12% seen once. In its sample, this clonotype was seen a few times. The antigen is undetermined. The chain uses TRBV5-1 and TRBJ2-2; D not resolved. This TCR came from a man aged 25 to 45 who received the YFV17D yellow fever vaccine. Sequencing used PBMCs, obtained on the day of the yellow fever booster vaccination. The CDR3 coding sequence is TGCGCCAGCAGCTTGGACCAGGGGGAGCTGTTTTTT. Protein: CASSLDQGELFF. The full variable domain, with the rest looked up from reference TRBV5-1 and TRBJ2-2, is KAGVTQTPRYLIKTRGQQVTLSCSPISGHRSVSWYQQTPGQGLQFLFEYFSETQRNKGNFPGRFSGRQFSNSRSEMNVSTLELGDSALYLCASSLDQGELFFGEGSRLTVL.